This record looks at one T cell receptor beta chain sequence and its context. This sample stems from a study of control samples from healthy donors and cancer patients. The table came from immunoSEQ multiplex PCR; TCRdb's copy has only in-frame clones and leaves some out. The sample holds about 51,000 clones; about 80% are singletons and the top ten take around a tenth. This CDR3 is built from 12 residues. The germline V gene has CDR1 SGHRS and CDR2 YFSETQ. The V end lost 0 bases, the J end lost 10 bases, and 10 bases lay between the germline ends. This clonotype was sampled from a man aged 70-80 years in good health. Sequencing was done on a sample of blood. V usage is TRBV5-1 and J usage is TRBJ1-2, with D maybe TRBD1 (6 bases). The CDR3 coding sequence is TGCGCCAGCAGCTTGGATTGGGGGGCCTACACCTTC. It specifies CASSLDWGAYTF.